Included here is one T cell receptor (beta chain) sequence, with context. TCRdb fed the 5' RACE reads into MiXCR, producing one record per CDR3 protein. The top ten clones hold roughly 22% of a sample with approximately 290,000 distinct CDR3 sequences, approximately 15% of them seen once. The data were taken from a study of T-cell memory formation after mild COVID-19. Per the germline V gene, CDR1 is ENHRY and CDR2 is SYGVKD. The CDR3 sequence is 13 residues long. Trimming cost V 2 bases and J 7 bases, with 11 bases left between them. Sequencing was carried out using PBMCs or a T cell subset sorted from them (not recorded which). This sequence joins TRBV10-3 and TRBJ2-5; D remains ambiguous. This TCR came from a man in his late teens or twenties who had mild COVID-19 (a few samples of this study predate the infection). Cell type and time point are not known. The CDR3 DNA reads as TGTGCCATCAGTGAGGGGTCCCCCGCGACCCAGTACTTC. As protein: CAISEGSPATQYF.